This section outlines one TCR beta chain sequence together with its context. This entry is derived from a study of blood T cell repertoires in COVID-19. Study at large: Samples taken during acute and convalescent COVID-19 were collected in the United States, Italy and Spain. Sources were T cells, B-cell-depleted T cells, or PBMCs; the material itself was cDNA or gDNA.

Original processing notes: Amplification with reference gene primers provided the estimates of nucleated cell counts. The assay was immunoSEQ multiplex PCR, and TCRdb's table has in-frame clones only and misses some. V and J calls and clone size are copied from that table; D and trimming were computed from the DNA. This sample has a few hundred thousand clones, with around 90% found just once. The CDR3 loop spans 13 amino acids. V lost 2 bases, J lost 1 base, and 9 bases lay in between. The germline V gene has CDR1 GTSNPN and CDR2 SVGIG (reference sequence). This sequence originates from a woman in her twenties or thirties with acute or convalescent COVID-19. Sequenced material: peripheral blood. The V gene is TRBV30, the J gene TRBJ2-7; perhaps TRBD1 as D (5 bases). The DNA for the CDR3 is TGTGCCTGGAGTCGCAGGGATTCCTACGAGCAGTACTTC. Amino acids: CAWSRRDSYEQYF.